This TCR beta chain was sequenced in a study of shared clonotypes between healthy human individuals. Turning to the study itself: A couple of women and a few men aged 18 to 49 made up the donors. For every donor, three CD4 naive, three CD4 memory, two CD8 naive and one CD8 memory plates were used. Study-level findings and limits: Estimated clonotype richness was generally higher in naive than memory subsets.

It was into CD45RA+ naive and CD45RA-negative memory subsets that the CD4+ cells were split. About this clone itself: Its specificity is not known.

Measured with immunoSEQ multiplex PCR; TCRdb has only the in-frame clones, and not every one. The sample includes some 2,500,000 clones, roughly 93% of them seen just once. The CDR3 is 15 residues long. The germline V and J ends were trimmed by 0 bases and 5 bases, with 14 bases remaining between them. Germline loops: CDR1 SGHRS, CDR2 YFSETQ. Sequencing was performed on naive CD4+ T cells from PBMCs. Regarding subset: CD45RA+ positively selected. This receptor was obtained from a young man in good health. Some clones in this sample may be carry-over from other donors' samples. The V call is TRBV5-1, the J call TRBJ2-5; D uncertain. The CDR3 coding sequence is TGCGCCAGCAGCTTGGAGGCAGGACGGTATGAGACCCAGTACTTC. It encodes CASSLEAGRYETQYF.